This T cell receptor (beta chain) was observed in a study of cytomegalovirus exposure and HLA in healthy donors. Study context: Later analysis reported that the 130 or so validation repertoires shared the platform of the approximately 690 first-cohort repertoires.

Germline values: CDR1 MGHDK, CDR2 SYGVNS. V shed 7 bases and J 4 bases; nucleotides not matched to a gene: 7. CDR3 length: 15 residues. Study conclusions and caveats: TCR beta chains numbering about 160 were designated cytomegalovirus-associated.

TCRdb's copy holds only in-frame clones and misses some; the assay was immunoSEQ multiplex PCR. The repertoire consists of more than 95,000 clones, with 85% to 95% occurring once and the leading ten covering roughly 1.2%. This clone was detected only a few times. Its cognate antigen is unknown. The sample comprised PBMCs. The clonotype was recovered from a woman aged 18-29 years in good health and CMV-seronegative. V gene TRBV25-1 combines with J gene TRBJ2-5, with 12 nucleotides matching TRBD2. The CDR3 reads CASTPSGRARETQYF. The CDR3 nucleotides are TGTGCCAGCACCCCTAGCGGGAGGGCGCGAGAGACCCAGTACTTC.